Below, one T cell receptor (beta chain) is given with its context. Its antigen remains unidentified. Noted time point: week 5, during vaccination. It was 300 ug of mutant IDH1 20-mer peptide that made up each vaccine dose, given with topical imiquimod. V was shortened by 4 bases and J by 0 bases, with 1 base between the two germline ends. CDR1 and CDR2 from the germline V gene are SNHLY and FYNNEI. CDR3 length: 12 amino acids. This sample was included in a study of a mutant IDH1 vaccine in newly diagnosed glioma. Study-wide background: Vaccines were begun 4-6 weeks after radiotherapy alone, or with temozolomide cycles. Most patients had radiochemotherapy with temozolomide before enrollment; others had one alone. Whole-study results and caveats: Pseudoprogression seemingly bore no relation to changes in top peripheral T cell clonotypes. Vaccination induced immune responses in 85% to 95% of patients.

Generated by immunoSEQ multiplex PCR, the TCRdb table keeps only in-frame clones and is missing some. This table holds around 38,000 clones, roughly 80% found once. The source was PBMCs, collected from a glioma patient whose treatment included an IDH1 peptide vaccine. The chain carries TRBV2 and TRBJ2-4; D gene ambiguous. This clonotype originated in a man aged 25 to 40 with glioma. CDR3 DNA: TGTGCCAGCAGTGCAGCCAAAAACATTCAGTACTTC. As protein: CASSAAKNIQYF.